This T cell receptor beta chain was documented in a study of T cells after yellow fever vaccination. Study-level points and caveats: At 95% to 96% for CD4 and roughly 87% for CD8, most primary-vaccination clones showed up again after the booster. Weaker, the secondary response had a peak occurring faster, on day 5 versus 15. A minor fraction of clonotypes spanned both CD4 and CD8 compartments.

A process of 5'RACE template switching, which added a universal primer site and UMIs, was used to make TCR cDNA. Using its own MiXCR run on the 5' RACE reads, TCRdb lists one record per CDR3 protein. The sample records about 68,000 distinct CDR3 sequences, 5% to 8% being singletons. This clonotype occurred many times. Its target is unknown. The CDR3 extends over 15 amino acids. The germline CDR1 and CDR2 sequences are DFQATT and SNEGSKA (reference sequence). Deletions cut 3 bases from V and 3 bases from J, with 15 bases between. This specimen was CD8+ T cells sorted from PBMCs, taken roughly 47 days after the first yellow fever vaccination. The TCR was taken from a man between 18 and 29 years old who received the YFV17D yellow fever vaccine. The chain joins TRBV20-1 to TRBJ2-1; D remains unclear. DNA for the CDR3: TGCAGTGCTAGTAGGGATAGGGTGGACTACAATGAGCAGTTCTTC. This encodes CSASRDRVDYNEQFF.